Presented here are 19 T cell receptor beta chains from one specimen sequenced in a study of blood T cells in healthy people across ages (dated by TCRdb to between 2015 and 2017). Libraries were prepared through 5' RACE. Sequencing relied on an Illumina HiSeq 2500. A second PCR of roughly 6 to 11 cycles was run with a J-beta primer mix and a sample-barcoded 5' primer. In-frame beta chains were kept once TCRdb had trimmed the public reads at Q25 with fastp and called clones with MiXCR. Identical CDR3 proteins give one entry, which carries the most common genes and DNA. Counted in this sample were roughly 800,000 distinct CDR3 sequences; approximately 55% of them appeared once. The ten largest account for approximately 40% of the sample. Source material: blood. Receptor source: a man older than 75 in good health.

The V call is TRBV7-2, the J call TRBJ2-1, with D hard to call. This CDR3 has 13 amino acids. V was shortened by 6 bases and J by 4 bases, with 10 bases between the two germline ends. Germline V lookup: CDR1 SGHTA, CDR2 FQGNSA. The CDR3 sequence is CASSPTYYNEQFF. The DNA for the CDR3 is TGTGCCAGCAGTCCTACCTATTACAATGAGCAGTTCTTC. Full variable domain (rest looked up from reference TRBV7-2 and TRBJ2-1): GAGVSQSPSNKVTEKGKDVELRCDPISGHTALYWYRQSLGQGLEFLIYFQGNSAPDKSGLPSDRFSAERTGGSVSTLTIQRTQQEDSAVYLCASSPTYYNEQFFGPGTRLTVL.

The chain couples TRBV20-1 to TRBJ1-6; D call uncertain. CDR3 size: 12 residues. The V gene's germline CDR1 is DFQATT and CDR2 SNEGSKA (reference sequence). Trimming took 5 bases from V and 10 from J, leaving 12 bases between them. This chain's CDR3 is CSAPVGNSPLHF. In nucleotides, the CDR3 is TGCAGTGCTCCCGTCGGGAACTCACCCCTCCACTTT.

This clonotype turned up a few times. The rearrangement joins TRBV7-2 to TRBJ2-2, with 13 bases lining up with TRBD2. After removal of 1 base from V and 5 bases from J, the junction contained 1 base not matched to a gene. There are 16 residues in the CDR3. Per germline, CDR1 SGHTA and CDR2 FQGNSA. The CDR3 bases are TGTGCCAGCAGCTTAGTACTAGCGGGAGGGACCGGGGAGCTGTTTTTT. Protein: CASSLVLAGGTGELFF.

The chain joins TRBV6-5 to TRBJ1-6; D may be TRBD1 (5 bases). The CDR3 totals 13 residues. V was pared by 10 bases and J by 6 bases, with 13 bases between. Germline CDR1 and CDR2: MNHEY and SVGAGI. For the CDR3, the DNA is TGTGCCACCTTCCGTGGGGCTAATTCACCCCTCCACTTT. This encodes CATFRGANSPLHF.

The rearrangement links TRBV9 to TRBJ2-3; a weak D match, TRBD2 (5 bases). CDR3 length: 15 amino acids. V was pared by 2 bases and J by 1 base, with 11 bases between. Germline V gene sequence: CDR1 SGDLS, CDR2 YYNGEE. The CDR3 bases are TGTGCCAGCAGCGTGACGACCGGGGGCACAGATACGCAGTATTTT. This codes for CASSVTTGGTDTQYF.

This clonotype has a single count. The J gene is TRBJ2-7, the V gene TRBV20-1; 9 bases fit TRBD1. This CDR3 comprises 14 residues. Per the germline V gene, CDR1 is DFQATT and CDR2 is SNEGSKA (reference sequence). After removal of 3 bases from V and 3 bases from J, the junction contained 6 bases not matched to a gene. The CDR3 coding sequence is TGCAGTGCTAGGTCCCCGGACAGGGGCTACGAGCAGTACGTC. Translating gives CSARSPDRGYEQYV.

This clonotype has only one observation. This chain joins TRBV7-6 and TRBJ2-3, with 10 bases identical to TRBD2. Germline-derived CDR1 and CDR2 are SGHVS and FNYEAQ. V was pared by 2 bases and J by 14 bases, with 16 bases of the junction left unmatched. This CDR3 region has 16 residues. The CDR3 DNA reads TGTGCCAGCAGCTTACTCCTAGCGGGAGCAGTCGGATACGCGTATTTT. As protein: CASSLLLAGAVGYAYF.

This clonotype was detected ten times or more. The chain uses TRBV20-1 and TRBJ2-1; D call uncertain. Germline V lookup: CDR1 DFQATT, CDR2 SNEGSKA (reference sequence). V lost 2 bases to trimming and J lost 5 bases, with 10 bases between them. This CDR3 is built from 13 residues. The CDR3 DNA follows: TGCAGTGCTAGATGGTTTGAGAACAATGAGCAGTTCTTC. Translated: CSARWFENNEQFF.

This sequence joins TRBV9 and TRBJ2-7; D is possibly TRBD1 (6 bases). The CDR3 contains 14 residues. CDR1 and CDR2 (germline): SGDLS, YYNGEE. Between the trimmed V and J ends, which lost 2 bases and 3 bases, there was a span of 12 bases. The CDR3 loop is CASSVGTPDYEQYF. CDR3 DNA sequence: TGTGCCAGCAGCGTCGGGACACCCGACTACGAGCAGTACTTC.

The genes are TRBV7-2 and TRBJ2-3, with 7 bases aligning to TRBD2. CDR1 is SGHTA and CDR2 is FQGNSA in the germline V gene. This CDR3 spans 14 amino acids. Trimming removed 3 bases from V and 14 bases from J; junction bases left unmatched: 14. CDR3 sequence (DNA): TGTGCCAGCAGCTTGGGGAGGGAGGGTAGATACGCGTATTTT. Its translation is CASSLGREGRYAYF.

The genes are TRBV7-9 and TRBJ2-7, with D perhaps matching TRBD1 (5 bases). The J call is doubtful: the DNA matches TRBJ2-5 better. This CDR3 region has 14 residues. CDR1 and CDR2 (germline): SEHNR, FQNEAQ (reference sequence). The CDR3 reads CASSMDTYQETQYF. For the CDR3, the DNA is TGTGCCAGCAGCATGGACACCTACCAAGAGACCCAGTACTTC.

In its sample, this clonotype was seen once. This chain links TRBV3-1 with TRBJ2-4, with 7 bases that match TRBD1. The length of the CDR3 is 19 residues. With V trimmed by 7 bases and J by 0 bases, 18 bases remained unmatched. Germline V gene sequence: CDR1 LGHDT, CDR2 YNNKEL (reference sequence). The CDR3 protein is CASTLPTGDVGPAKNIQYF. CDR3 bases: TGTGCCAGCACCCTGCCCACAGGGGATGTTGGTCCAGCCAAAAACATTCAGTACTTC.

Only one count was recorded for this clonotype. The V and J genes are TRBV12-3 or TRBV12-4 and TRBJ2-3; TRBD2 aligns across 9 bases. With 8 bases clipped from V and 0 bases from J, the junction kept 12 bases outside the gene matches. CDR3 length equals 17 residues. The CDR3 loop is CASARASGIPSTDTQYF. CDR3 in DNA: TGTGCCAGCGCTCGGGCTAGCGGGATTCCGAGCACAGATACGCAGTATTTT.

With respect to this clonotype: The germline gene is not matched at one end of the junction; a read error may be the cause. The chain employs TRBV6-4 and TRBJ2-1, with a possible D match to TRBD2 (5 bases). The V gene's germline CDR1 is MRHNA and CDR2 SNTAGT. The CDR3 has 14 residues. CDR3 nucleotide sequence: TGTGCCAGCAGTGATGAGGGTTTCTCGGATGAGAAGTTCTTC. Translating it yields CASSDEGFSDEKFF.

A few counts support this clonotype. The chain uses TRBV21-1 and TRBJ2-3; TRBD2 is taken as the D call from the table, unchecked against the DNA. TRBV21-1 counts as a pseudogene. The CDR3 runs 17 residues. CDR3 bases: TGTGCCAGCAGCGAAGAGCCTCGGCGGGCCGACACAGATACGCAGTATTTT. Encoded protein: CASSEEPRRADTDTQYF.

This clonotype was seen a few times. The chain employs TRBV6-2 or TRBV6-3 and TRBJ2-5; no clear D gene. Per the germline V gene, CDR1 is MNHEY and CDR2 is SVGEGT. Deletions cut 6 bases from V and 0 bases from J, with 5 bases between. This CDR3 comprises 12 residues. The CDR3 here is CASSSDQETQYF. The CDR3 DNA follows: TGTGCCAGCAGCTCCGACCAAGAGACCCAGTACTTC.

J is TRBJ1-4 and V is TRBV29-1; D call uncertain. CDR1 SQVTM and CDR2 ANQGSEA come from the germline V gene. V was clipped by 3 bases and J by 2 bases, with 7 bases between them. The CDR3 consists of 13 residues. The CDR3 DNA is TGCAGCGTTGAGGCGGATACTAATGAAAAACTGTTTTTT. Encoded protein: CSVEADTNEKLFF.

Turning to this clonotype: Germline and junction disagree at one end, which may indicate a read error. This chain uses TRBV3-1 with TRBJ2-3; D perhaps matches TRBD1 (6 bases). The CDR3 totals 16 residues. Germline V gene sequence: CDR1 LGHDT, CDR2 YNNKEL (reference sequence). This CDR3 is CARSQGGQPQHRYAYF. Written as DNA, the CDR3 is TGTGCCAGGAGCCAAGGCGGACAGCCCCAGCACAGATACGCGTATTTT.

The gene calls are TRBV4-1 and TRBJ2-2; D unresolved. CDR1 is MGHRA and CDR2 is YSYEKL in the germline V gene. Trimming cost V 1 base and J 6 bases, with 9 bases left between them. This CDR3 region has 14 residues. CDR3 DNA sequence: TGCGCCAGCAGCCAAGTCCGCGGTCCCGGGGAGCTGTTTTTT. This gives the protein CASSQVRGPGELFF.